A single sample gave rise to the 19 T cell receptor beta chains below, sequenced in a study of T cells after yellow fever vaccination. TCRdb reanalysed the 5' RACE reads using MiXCR and keeps one entry per CDR3 protein. Altogether about 320,000 distinct CDR3 sequences are present, around 10% being singletons, with the ten largest covering about 3.3%. This specimen was CD4+ T cells sorted from PBMCs, taken 45 days after the yellow fever booster vaccination. The source of these receptors is a man younger than 35 who received the YFV17D yellow fever vaccine.

This clonotype has at least ten counts. The chain recombines TRBV5-1 with TRBJ1-2; D unresolved. With 0 bases removed from V and 8 bases from J, the gap between germline ends came to 11 bases. The CDR3 runs to 13 residues. Germline CDR1 and CDR2: SGHRS and YFSETQ. The CDR3 DNA sequence: TGCGCCAGCAGCTTGGCCGGGATGGGAGGCTACACCTTC. Translation gives CASSLAGMGGYTF.

CDR3 amino acids: CASSSTSGRGGNEQFF. CDR3 coding DNA: TGTGCCAGCAGCTCGACTAGCGGTCGGGGTGGCAATGAGCAGTTCTTC. The chain combines TRBV9 with TRBJ2-1; 9 positions agree with TRBD2. The V gene's germline CDR1 is SGDLS and CDR2 YYNGEE. The CDR3 covers 16 residues. V shed 4 bases and J 6 bases; nucleotides not matched to a gene: 11. Looking up the rest from reference TRBV9 and TRBJ2-1 gives the full variable domain: DSGVTQTPKHLITATGQRVTLRCSPRSGDLSVYWYQQSLDQGLQFLIQYYNGEERAKGNILERFSAQQFPDLHSELNLSSLELGDSALYFCASSSTSGRGGNEQFFGPGTRLTVL.

This clonotype occurred once. V usage is TRBV28 and J usage is TRBJ2-7, with no clear D. In germline, CDR1 is MDHEN, CDR2 SYDVKM. Trimming removed 3 bases at V and 0 bases at J, with 9 bases between. This CDR3 contains 14 residues. The CDR3 DNA sequence: TGTGCCAGCAGTTTCGGCAGTACCTCCTACGAGCAGTACTTC. It encodes CASSFGSTSYEQYF.

This clonotype came up many times. The junction departs from germline at one end; a sequencing error may be responsible. The chain uses TRBV7-7 and TRBJ2-2; 9 bases match TRBD1. This CDR3 spans 14 amino acids. Germline V gene data show CDR1 as SSHAT and CDR2 as FNYEAQ (reference sequence). CDR3 bases: TGTGCTAGCAGGCGGACAGGGGACACCGGGGAGCTGTTTTTT. Amino acid sequence: CASRRTGDTGELFF.

V usage is TRBV5-1 and J usage is TRBJ2-3, with D perhaps TRBD2 (5 bases). Germline lookup yields CDR1 SGHRS and CDR2 YFSETQ. There are 15 residues in the CDR3. With 0 bases removed from V and 2 bases from J, the gap between germline ends came to 10 bases. In DNA form, the CDR3 reads TGCGCCAGCAGCTTGGGGAGGTTTAACACAGATACGCAGTATTTT. It codes for CASSLGRFNTDTQYF. Together with reference TRBV5-1 and TRBJ2-3, the CDR3 gives the full variable domain: KAGVTQTPRYLIKTRGQQVTLSCSPISGHRSVSWYQQTPGQGLQFLFEYFSETQRNKGNFPGRFSGRQFSNSRSEMNVSTLELGDSALYLCASSLGRFNTDTQYFGPGTRLTVL.

This clonotype has more than one count but fewer than ten. This chain joins TRBV7-9 and TRBJ2-3, with D possibly matching TRBD2 (5 bases). Per germline, CDR1 SEHNR and CDR2 FQNEAQ (reference sequence). V lost 5 bases and J lost 6, with 12 bases in between. This CDR3 has 13 residues. CDR3 sequence reads: CASSLEGLDTQYF. The CDR3, as DNA: TGTGCCAGCAGCCTAGAGGGCTTGGATACGCAGTATTTT.

This clonotype occurred a few times. The CDR3 nucleotides are TGTGCCAGCGCCCGGACGGAGCGATCGGAAGCTTTCTTT. It is translated as CASARTERSEAFF. This sequence joins TRBV25-1 and TRBJ1-1; D unresolved. Germline V gene data show CDR1 as MGHDK and CDR2 as SYGVNS. This CDR3 spans 13 amino acids. The germline V and J ends were trimmed by 8 bases and 8 bases, with 18 bases remaining between them.

This clonotype was counted only a few times. The chain is built from TRBV24-1 and TRBJ2-3; 12 bases agree with TRBD2. The V and J ends lost 5 bases and 4 bases, in that order; junction bases with no gene match: 0. CDR1 and CDR2 (germline): KGHDR, SFDVKD. The CDR3 has 14 residues. The CDR3 reads CATSGTSGADTQYF. CDR3 nucleotide sequence: TGTGCCACCAGTGGGACTAGCGGGGCAGATACGCAGTATTTT.

This rearrangement joins TRBV19 to TRBJ1-6; TRBD1 matches 9 bases. The CDR3 spans 17 residues. Trimming cost V 7 bases and J 9 bases; bases outside gene matches: 16. Germline V gives CDR1 LNHDA, CDR2 SQIVND (reference sequence). The CDR3 loop is CASNTPLRDRVGSPLHF. The DNA for the CDR3 is TGTGCCAGTAACACCCCTCTCCGGGACAGGGTCGGTTCACCCCTCCACTTT. The entire variable domain, with the rest obtained from reference TRBV19 and TRBJ1-6, is as follows: DGGITQSPKYLFRKEGQNVTLSCEQNLNHDAMYWYRQDPGQGLRLIYYSQIVNDFQKGDIAEGYSVSREKKESFPLTVTSAQKNPTAFYLCASNTPLRDRVGSPLHFGNGTRLTVT.

The V gene is TRBV20-1, the J gene TRBJ2-5; TRBD2 aligns across 10 bases. CDR1 DFQATT and CDR2 SNEGSKA come from the germline V gene (reference sequence). The CDR3 has 17 amino acids. Losses at the gene ends were 3 bases for V and 3 bases for J; bases not matched to a gene: 13. The CDR3 region is CSARRLAGAGVKETQYF. The CDR3 DNA sequence: TGCAGTGCTAGGCGTCTAGCGGGGGCGGGAGTCAAAGAGACCCAGTACTTC.

There are a few counts of this clonotype. V is TRBV6-5 and J is TRBJ1-2; the match to TRBD1 covers 11 bases. CDR3 length equals 15 residues. The trim removed 10 bases at V and 8 bases at J, leaving 15 bases unmatched. CDR1 is MNHEY and CDR2 is SVGAGI in the germline V gene. CDR3 protein: CATTHFGQGAYGYTF. In nucleotides, the CDR3 is TGTGCCACCACCCATTTTGGACAGGGGGCTTACGGCTACACCTTC.

This clonotype has a handful of counts. The DNA of the CDR3 is TGTGCCAGCAATCTCAGACAGGCCCAGGGGACCGGGGAGCTGTTTTTT. Translating it yields CASNLRQAQGTGELFF. This chain links TRBV6-2 or TRBV6-3 with TRBJ2-2; a weak D match, TRBD1 (6 bases). Germline CDR1 and CDR2: MNHEY and SVGEGT. V was shortened by 7 bases and J by 5 bases, with 20 bases between the two germline ends. The CDR3 has 16 residues.

This clonotype showed up many times. The chain joins TRBV12-3 or TRBV12-4 to TRBJ1-1, with D possibly matching TRBD1 (5 bases). The length of the CDR3 is 13 residues. V lost 6 bases and J 4 bases, leaving 12 bases between the germline ends. The CDR3 here is CASRQQAATEAFF. CDR3 sequence (DNA): TGTGCCAGCAGGCAACAGGCCGCCACTGAAGCTTTCTTT.

This clonotype was seen only a few times. The chain employs TRBV20-1 and TRBJ1-2; D gene ambiguous. The length of the CDR3 is 13 residues. The V and J ends lost 2 bases and 12 bases respectively, with 19 bases between them. Germline V gene data show CDR1 as DFQATT and CDR2 as SNEGSKA (reference sequence). DNA of the CDR3: TGCAGTGCTAGATTCGATCCAAACCCAATGGACACCTTC. Protein sequence: CSARFDPNPMDTF.

This clonotype is a singleton in its sample. The chain links TRBV12-3 or TRBV12-4 to TRBJ2-1; D possibly corresponds to TRBD1 (6 bases). CDR3 length: 14 amino acids. The V end was cut by 7 bases, the J end by 3 bases, with 13 bases between. CDR3 sequence (DNA): TGTGCCAGCACCTACAGGGATAGCTACAATGAGCAGTTCTTC. Its translation: CASTYRDSYNEQFF.

The chain has TRBV12-5 and TRBJ1-1; D is uncertain. From germline, CDR1 is LGHNT and CDR2 FRNRAP. The germline V and J ends were trimmed by 1 base and 5 bases, with 11 bases remaining between them. This CDR3 has 14 residues. CDR3 sequence (DNA): TGTGCTAGTGGTTTGGAAGGACTGAGGACTGAAGCTTTCTTT. Residues: CASGLEGLRTEAFF.

This clonotype has just one count. This rearrangement joins TRBV20-1 to TRBJ2-5; D not resolved. CDR3 size: 12 residues. Trimming took 3 bases from V and 1 from J, leaving 6 bases between them. CDR1 and CDR2 (germline): DFQATT, SNEGSKA (reference sequence). The chain's CDR3 is CSASPRQETQYF. The CDR3 region has the DNA TGCAGTGCTAGTCCACGCCAAGAGACCCAGTACTTC.

The rearrangement uses TRBV7-9 and TRBJ2-4, with 9 bases matching TRBD1. CDR3 size: 15 residues. Germline loops: CDR1 SEHNR, CDR2 FQNEAQ (reference sequence). V lost 5 bases, J lost 0 bases, and 2 bases stayed unmatched. The CDR3 bases are TGTGCCAGCAGCGGGACAGGGTCAGCCAAAAACATTCAGTACTTC. Protein product: CASSGTGSAKNIQYF.

The rearrangement joins TRBV5-5 to TRBJ1-2; D may be TRBD1 (5 bases). CDR1 and CDR2 from the germline V gene are SGHKS and YYEKEE (reference sequence). Trimming shortened V by 5 bases and J by 3 bases, and 11 bases separated the two germline ends. The CDR3 covers 13 residues. DNA for the CDR3: TGTGCCAGCAGGCCGGACATAGACTATGGCTACACCTTC. This encodes CASRPDIDYGYTF.